This T cell receptor beta chain was obtained from a study of T cells in Graves' hyperthyroidism and ophthalmopathy. V gave up 7 bases and J gave up 2 bases; unmatched junction bases: 12. The CDR3 runs 16 residues. The germline CDR1 and CDR2 sequences are SNHLY and FYNNEI. RNA transcripts were the template for amplifying TCR beta CDR3 regions. In the first-round RT-PCR of the TCR CDR3, the HTBI primer set was used. TCRdb recomputed calls from the multiplex PCR reads with MiXCR, one row per CDR3 protein. This table holds 370,000 or so distinct CDR3 sequences, about 25% found once. A remark on this clonotype: Antigen unknown.

Uncontrolled infections, other autoimmune diseases, pregnancy or lactation led to exclusion of patients. General study points: Blood held most thyroid clonotypes expanded above 0.001 frequency.

This chain uses TRBV2 with TRBJ2-5; 8 bases map to TRBD2. This sequence was found in a man between 50 and 59 years old with Graves' hyperthyroidism. The sequenced material came from blood. The CDR3 nucleotides read TGTGCCAGCACCCAGGGTTCTAGCGGGCCTCAAGAGACCCAGTACTTC. Protein: CASTQGSSGPQETQYF.